This T cell receptor beta chain was profiled in a study of blood T cell repertoires in COVID-19. Study details: Sites across the United States, Italy and Spain contributed samples from acute and convalescent COVID-19. PBMCs, B-cell-depleted T cells, or T cells provided the cDNA or gDNA that made up the material.

V shed 0 bases and J shed 0 bases, with 20 bases lying between them. Germline V gives CDR1 KGHDR, CDR2 SFDVKD. The CDR3 contains 20 residues. Measured with immunoSEQ multiplex PCR; TCRdb has only the in-frame clones, and not every one. The sample lists 150,000 to 250,000 clones, around 82% seen once, with less than 9.5% in the top ten. This receptor was obtained from a man aged 35 to 55 who had recovered from COVID-19. V usage is TRBV24-1 and J usage is TRBJ1-5; D remains ambiguous. Sequencing was performed on PBMCs or T cells enriched from blood (not recorded which). In DNA, the CDR3 is TGTGCCACCAGTGATTTGTCAAAGAGGGCCCATCAGTATAGCAATCAGCCCCAGCATTTT. It translates to CATSDLSKRAHQYSNQPQHF.